This is a list of T cell receptor beta chains from one sample in a study of blood T cell repertoires in COVID-19. The method was immunoSEQ multiplex PCR; TCRdb's version includes in-frame clones alone and lacks a portion of them. The sample lists about 220,000 clones; over 75% were seen once. The sample taken for sequencing was PBMCs or T cells enriched from blood (not recorded which). These receptors were obtained from a woman between 55 and 75 years old who had recovered from COVID-19. Both conserved end residues are part of each CDR3. A D gene is named only where the DNA matches it firmly. Where a row states a size, it is once, few, many or the class of an expanded clone; other rows omit it.

V gene	D gene	J gene	clone size	CDR3 protein	CDR3 DNA
TRBV27	TRBD1	TRBJ2-7	.	CASSFRTGFYEQYF	TGTGCCAGCAGTTTCAGGACAGGGTTTTACGAGCAGTACTTC
TRBV4-1	TRBD2	TRBJ2-3	.	CASSQERRLAADTQYF	TGCGCCAGCAGCCAAGAAAGGAGACTAGCAGCAGATACGCAGTATTTT
TRBV2	TRBD1	TRBJ2-1	few	CASSTTGFSYNEQFF	TGTGCCAGCAGTACGACAGGGTTCTCCTACAATGAGCAGTTCTTC
TRBV2	.	TRBJ1-1	.	CASSPTGNAEAFF	TGTGCCAGCAGTCCCACAGGGAACGCTGAAGCTTTCTTT
TRBV29-1	.	TRBJ1-4	.	CSVQGRGEKLFF	TGCAGCGTCCAGGGGAGAGGTGAAAAACTGTTTTTT
TRBV6-5	.	TRBJ1-6	.	CASRDRHNSPLHF	TGTGCCAGCAGAGACAGGCATAATTCACCCCTCCACTTT
TRBV5-4	TRBD2	TRBJ2-7	.	CASSSAGGSSYEQYF	TGTGCCAGCAGCTCCGCGGGCGGGAGCTCCTACGAGCAGTACTTC
TRBV3-1/TRBV3-2	.	TRBJ2-7	.	CASSRLYEQYF	TGTGCCAGCAGCCGACTCTACGAGCAGTACTTC
TRBV5-4	TRBD1	TRBJ1-2	.	CASSDGTVYGYTF	TGTGCCAGCAGCGACGGGACAGTCTATGGCTACACCTTC
TRBV27	TRBD2	TRBJ2-1	.	CASSLSLAGDIEQFF	TGTGCCAGCAGTTTATCACTAGCGGGAGATATTGAGCAGTTCTTC
TRBV24-1	.	TRBJ1-5	.	CATSDRGLNQPQHF	TGTGCCACCAGTGACCGTGGACTTAATCAGCCCCAGCATTTT
TRBV5-4	.	TRBJ2-7	.	CASSLRTSYEQYF	TGTGCCAGCAGCTTGCGGACAAGCTACGAGCAGTACTTC
TRBV5-1	TRBD1	TRBJ2-1	.	CASSSGTATYNEQFF	TGCGCCAGCAGCTCCGGGACAGCTACTTACAATGAGCAGTTCTTC
TRBV7-9	.	TRBJ1-2	.	CASSLRAGLYGYTF	TGTGCCAGCAGCTTAAGAGCAGGGTTGTATGGCTACACCTTC
TRBV7-8	.	TRBJ1-1	few	CASLSREGPNTEAFF	TGTGCCAGCCTAAGCAGGGAAGGGCCGAACACTGAAGCTTTCTTT
TRBV19	TRBD1	TRBJ1-2	.	CASRGTGGAGNYGYTF	TGTGCCAGTAGGGGGACAGGGGGAGCCGGTAACTATGGCTACACCTTC
TRBV2	TRBD1	TRBJ2-1	.	CASNPRRTGGREQFF	TGTGCCAGCAACCCAAGGCGGACAGGGGGTAGGGAGCAGTTCTTC
TRBV10-1	.	TRBJ1-5	.	CASSEGGNRNQPQHF	TGCGCCAGCAGTGAGGGAGGAAATCGCAATCAGCCCCAGCATTTT
TRBV6-1	TRBD1	TRBJ2-2	.	CASSAGTGIANTGELFF	TGTGCCAGCAGTGCGGGGACAGGTATCGCGAACACCGGGGAGCTGTTTTTT
TRBV5-5	TRBD1	TRBJ2-7	.	CASSRDRGPYEQYF	TGTGCCAGCAGCAGGGACAGGGGGCCCTACGAGCAGTACTTC
TRBV19	.	TRBJ2-1	.	CASSIAIPTEQFF	TGTGCCAGTAGTATCGCTATTCCTACGGAGCAGTTCTTC
TRBV4-2	.	TRBJ1-2	.	CASSQDGAQTLYYGYTF	TGTGCCAGCAGCCAAGATGGGGCCCAGACCCTATACTATGGCTACACCTTC
TRBV18	TRBD2	TRBJ2-3	once	CASSALAGETQYF	TGTGCCAGCTCGGCCTTGGCGGGGGAGACGCAGTATTTT
TRBV19	.	TRBJ1-2	.	CASSIFPPSNYGYTF	TGTGCCAGTAGTATTTTCCCCCCGAGCAACTATGGCTACACCTTC
TRBV5-6	.	TRBJ1-2	.	CASSLGTDVLGGYTF	TGTGCCAGCAGCTTGGGGACAGACGTATTAGGTGGCTACACCTTC
TRBV5-1	.	TRBJ1-1	few	CASSLDPMRTEAFF	TGCGCCAGCAGCTTAGATCCCATGAGGACTGAAGCTTTCTTT
TRBV2	TRBD1	TRBJ1-2	.	CASSELQGAWGGYTF	TGTGCCAGCAGTGAGCTTCAGGGGGCTTGGGGTGGCTACACCTTC
TRBV18	.	TRBJ1-3	.	CASSPSGVQGGNTIYF	TGTGCCAGCTCACCTTCAGGCGTGCAGGGAGGAAACACCATATATTTT
TRBV19	TRBD1	TRBJ1-6	.	CAGRQGRNSPLHF	TGTGCCGGTCGACAGGGAAGGAATTCACCCCTCCACTTT
TRBV9	TRBD1	TRBJ1-1	.	CASSQGQGNTEAFF	TGTGCCAGCAGCCAGGGACAGGGGAACACTGAAGCTTTCTTT
TRBV6-5	.	TRBJ2-1	.	CASSPPGYNEQFF	TGTGCCAGCAGCCCCCCAGGGTACAATGAGCAGTTCTTC
TRBV5-8	.	TRBJ2-3	once	CASSKRGTDTQYF	TGTGCCAGCAGCAAACGGGGAACAGATACGCAGTATTTT
TRBV19	TRBD2	TRBJ2-7	.	CASTRGSGTSLDEQYF	TGTGCCAGTACTCGGGGAAGCGGGACTTCCCTAGACGAGCAGTACTTC
TRBV11-3	.	TRBJ1-5	.	CASSLLDGGHQPQHF	TGTGCCAGCAGCTTACTCGACGGAGGTCATCAGCCCCAGCATTTT
TRBV4-2	.	TRBJ1-3	.	CASSQEATGNTIYF	TGTGCCAGCAGCCAAGAAGCCACGGGAAACACCATATATTTT
TRBV10-1	TRBD1	TRBJ1-4	.	CASSRDRNEKLFF	TGCGCCAGCAGCCGGGACAGGAATGAAAAACTGTTTTTT
TRBV7-9	TRBD1	TRBJ2-5	.	CASSLGAGGYQETQYF	TGTGCCAGCAGCTTAGGTGCAGGGGGCTACCAAGAGACCCAGTACTTC
TRBV4-3	TRBD1	TRBJ2-2	.	CASSQAPGQRPNTGELFF	TGCGCCAGCAGCCAGGCGCCGGGACAGCGGCCGAACACCGGGGAGCTGTTTTTT
TRBV19	.	TRBJ2-1	.	CASSKSVLGGSKYNEQFF	TGTGCCAGTAGTAAAAGCGTCTTAGGAGGGAGTAAGTACAATGAGCAGTTCTTC
TRBV19	.	TRBJ1-1	.	CASSIQNTEAFF	TGTGCCAGTAGTATACAGAACACTGAAGCTTTCTTT
TRBV13	TRBD1	TRBJ2-7	.	CASSLGLDRSF	TGTGCCAGCAGCTTAGGCCTGGACAGGAGCTTC
TRBV2	TRBD1	TRBJ2-7	few	CASSVGTGRSEQYF	TGTGCCAGCAGTGTGGGGACAGGGCGGAGCGAGCAGTACTTC
TRBV5-4	.	TRBJ1-6	.	CASNIDGGASNSPLHF	TGTGCCAGCAACATAGACGGAGGGGCTTCTAATTCACCCCTCCACTTT
TRBV5-4	TRBD1	TRBJ2-3	.	CASSFAGQGADTQYF	TGTGCCAGCAGCTTTGCCGGACAGGGGGCAGATACGCAGTATTTT
TRBV30	.	TRBJ1-3	.	CAWSVGGSGNTIYF	TGTGCCTGGAGTGTAGGGGGCTCTGGAAACACCATATATTTT
TRBV7-8	TRBD1	TRBJ1-2	.	CASSSQTGGLYGYTF	TGTGCCAGCAGCTCCCAGACAGGGGGATTATATGGCTACACCTTC
TRBV7-6	TRBD2	TRBJ2-1	.	CASSYGLAGEGVNEQFF	TGTGCCAGCAGTTATGGGCTAGCGGGAGAAGGGGTCAATGAGCAGTTCTTC
TRBV11-2	.	TRBJ2-7	few	CASSLGQYEQYF	TGTGCCAGCAGCTTAGGGCAATACGAGCAGTACTTC